The 14 T cell receptor beta chains reported below all come from one sample, sequenced in a study of cytomegalovirus exposure and HLA in healthy donors. It was with 60 Vbeta and 13 Jbeta primers that the PCR ran. Using immunoSEQ multiplex PCR, the repertoire was profiled, and TCRdb retains in-frame clones only, with some absent. The data show 150,000 to 200,000 clones, around 63% seen once. The sample taken for sequencing was PBMCs. Source of these receptors: a woman between 18 and 29 years old in good health and CMV-seropositive.

This chain links TRBV28 with TRBJ2-3; tentative D call: TRBD1 (6 bases). CDR3 length equals 14 residues. V dropped 9 bases and J dropped 0 bases, with 13 bases sitting between them. Germline V CDR1 and CDR2: MDHEN, SYDVKM. The CDR3 bases are TGTGCCAGGTGGGACATGCCTAGCACAGATACGCAGTATTTT. Protein: CARWDMPSTDTQYF.

This clone has only a few counts. The rearrangement uses TRBV2 and TRBJ1-1; D gene unclear. V gave up 1 base and J gave up 3 bases, with 21 bases separating them. CDR3 length: 18 residues. Germline CDR1 and CDR2: SNHLY and FYNNEI. DNA of the CDR3: TGTGCCAGCAGTGAAGAGGTTTCTCTTAGTCGCCGGGACACTGAAGCTTTCTTT. The encoded protein is CASSEEVSLSRRDTEAFF.

The chain couples TRBV19 to TRBJ2-1; the D gene is possibly TRBD2 (7 bases). The CDR3 sequence is 13 residues long. Germline CDR1 and CDR2: LNHDA and SQIVND (reference sequence). The V end was cut by 10 bases, the J end by 5 bases, with 15 bases between. CDR3 nucleotide sequence: TGTGCCACAGAGGGGGGGGTAAACAATGAGCAGTTCTTC. Translating gives CATEGGVNNEQFF.

In its sample, this clone was seen a few times. The chain uses TRBV6-1 and TRBJ2-5; 9 bases align to TRBD2. The CDR3 has 15 amino acids. J was trimmed by 4 bases and V by 7 bases; bases with no gene match: 10. Germline CDR1 and CDR2: MNHNS and SASEGT. CDR3 loop: CASISAGGPAETQYF. The DNA of the CDR3 is TGTGCCAGCATCTCCGCGGGAGGGCCTGCAGAGACCCAGTACTTC.

The rearrangement joins TRBV6-5 to TRBJ2-2, with a tentative D call TRBD2 (6 bases). In germline, CDR1 is MNHEY, CDR2 SVGAGI. The CDR3 covers 15 residues. V lost 10 bases and J lost 4, with 19 bases in between. The CDR3 loop is CATRDGSMGTGELFF. The CDR3 DNA reads TGTGCCACCCGTGACGGGAGCATGGGCACCGGGGAGCTGTTTTTT.

V is TRBV7-6 and J is TRBJ2-6; 7 bases fit TRBD1. The CDR3 totals 19 residues. Trimming at V came to 2 bases and at J to 0 bases, leaving 10 bases not matched to a gene. CDR1 and CDR2 (germline): SGHVS, FNYEAQ. This chain's CDR3 is CASSLRSGQYHSGANVLTF. The CDR3 DNA follows: TGTGCCAGCAGCTTAAGATCGGGACAGTACCACTCTGGGGCCAACGTCCTGACTTTC.

V usage is TRBV19 and J usage is TRBJ2-1; tentative D call: TRBD1 (6 bases). The CDR3 covers 15 residues. CDR1 is LNHDA and CDR2 is SQIVND in the germline V gene (reference sequence). The V and J ends lost 6 bases and 8 bases respectively, with 20 bases between them. This CDR3 is CASSKNRAWEYEQFF. The DNA of the CDR3 is TGTGCCAGTAGCAAAAACAGGGCATGGGAGTATGAGCAGTTCTTC.

This clone occurred once. The J gene is TRBJ1-1, the V gene TRBV9, with 7 bases fitting TRBD1. This CDR3 has 16 residues. V was clipped by 0 bases and J by 5 bases; unmatched bases: 10. Per the germline V gene, CDR1 is SGDLS and CDR2 is YYNGEE. The CDR3 DNA follows: TGTGCCAGCAGCGTAGATTTTACAGGGGTGAGAACTGAAGCTTTCTTT. Protein sequence: CASSVDFTGVRTEAFF.

This clone was detected only once. The J gene is TRBJ2-5, the V gene TRBV28; 7 bases align to TRBD2. The J call may be faulty, since TRBJ2-7 better matches the DNA end. Germline V gene data show CDR1 as MDHEN and CDR2 as SYDVKM. The CDR3 spans 15 residues. Here the CDR3 reads CASSSRGRVTYEQYF. The CDR3 DNA is TGTGCCAGCAGTAGTCGAGGGAGGGTAACCTACGAGCAGTACTTC.

The chain couples TRBV7-2 to TRBJ2-3, with 12 bases aligning to TRBD2. The V segment lost 4 bases and the J segment 1 base; nucleotides outside the gene matches: 12. The CDR3 contains 19 residues. Germline assignment: CDR1 SGHTA and CDR2 FQGNSA. The CDR3 is CASSSTTRGLAGRTDTQYF. The CDR3, as DNA: TGTGCCAGCAGCTCGACCACAAGAGGACTAGCGGGACGCACAGATACGCAGTATTTT.

The chain joins TRBV6-5 to TRBJ1-1, with D maybe TRBD1 (6 bases). The germline CDR1 and CDR2 sequences are MNHEY and SVGAGI. The CDR3 is 15 amino acids. Trimming removed 3 bases at V and 0 bases at J, with 11 bases between. The CDR3 sequence is CASSYDRSLNTEAFF. CDR3 DNA sequence: TGTGCCAGCAGTTATGACAGGAGCCTGAACACTGAAGCTTTCTTT.

This clone was counted between two and nine times. The chain links TRBV27 to TRBJ1-1; 7 nucleotides align to TRBD1. CDR3 length: 16 residues. The J segment lost 0 bases and the V segment lost 3 bases, leaving 7 bases of the junction unmatched. The germline gives CDR1 MNHEY, CDR2 SMNVEV (reference sequence). CDR3 in amino acids: CASSFRQGAMNTEAFF. Here the CDR3 DNA reads TGTGCCAGCAGTTTTCGACAGGGAGCGATGAACACTGAAGCTTTCTTT.

The chain combines TRBV5-1 with TRBJ2-3; D possibly corresponds to TRBD2 (5 bases). This CDR3 is built from 16 residues. V lost 2 bases and J lost 2, with 15 bases in between. From germline, CDR1 is SGHRS and CDR2 YFSETQ. CDR3 sequence reads: CASSLSGNPVTDTQYF. CDR3 nucleotide sequence: TGCGCCAGCAGCTTAAGCGGAAATCCGGTCACAGATACGCAGTATTTT.

This chain connects TRBV2 to TRBJ2-7; D ambiguous. V was trimmed by 4 bases and J by 1 base, leaving 8 bases between them. CDR1 is SNHLY, CDR2 FYNNEI, per germline. The CDR3 extends over 13 amino acids. CDR3 in amino acids: CASSVTESYEQYF. The CDR3 region has the DNA TGTGCCAGCAGTGTCACAGAGTCCTACGAGCAGTACTTC.